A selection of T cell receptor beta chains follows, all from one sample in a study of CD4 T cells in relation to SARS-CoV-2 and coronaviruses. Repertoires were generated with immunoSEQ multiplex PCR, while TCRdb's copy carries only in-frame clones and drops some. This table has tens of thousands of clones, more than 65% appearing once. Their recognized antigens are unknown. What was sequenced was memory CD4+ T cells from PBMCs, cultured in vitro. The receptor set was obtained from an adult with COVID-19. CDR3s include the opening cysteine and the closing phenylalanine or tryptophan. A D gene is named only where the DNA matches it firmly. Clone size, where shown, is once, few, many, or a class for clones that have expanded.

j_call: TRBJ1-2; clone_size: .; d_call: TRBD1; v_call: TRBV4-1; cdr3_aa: CASSQVQGDGYTF; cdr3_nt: TGCGCCAGCAGCCAAGTGCAGGGGGATGGCTACACCTTC
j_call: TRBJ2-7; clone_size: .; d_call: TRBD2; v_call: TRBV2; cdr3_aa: CASMGSGSSYEQYF; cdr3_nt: TGTGCCAGTATGGGTAGCGGGAGTAGTTACGAGCAGTACTTC
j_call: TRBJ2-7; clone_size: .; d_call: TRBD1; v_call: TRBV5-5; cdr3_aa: CASRIGTGVGEQYF; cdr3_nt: TGTGCCAGCAGGATTGGGACAGGGGTCGGCGAGCAGTACTTC
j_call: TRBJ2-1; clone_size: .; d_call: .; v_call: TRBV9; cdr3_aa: CASSADSNSYNEQFF; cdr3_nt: TGTGCCAGCAGCGCCGACAGTAACTCCTACAATGAGCAGTTCTTC
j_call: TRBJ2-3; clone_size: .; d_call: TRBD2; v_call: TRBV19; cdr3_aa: CASSIERGTRDTQYF; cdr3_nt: TGTGCCAGTAGTATCGAGCGGGGTACTCGGGATACGCAGTATTTT
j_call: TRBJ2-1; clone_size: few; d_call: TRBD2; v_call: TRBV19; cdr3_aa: CASSIVPLAGVKNEQFF; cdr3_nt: TGTGCCAGTAGTATTGTCCCCCTAGCGGGAGTAAAGAATGAGCAGTTCTTC
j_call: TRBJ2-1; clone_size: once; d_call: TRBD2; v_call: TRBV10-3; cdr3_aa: CAISPGTTSGLYNEQFF; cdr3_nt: TGTGCCATCAGTCCTGGGACCACTAGCGGGCTCTACAATGAGCAGTTCTTC
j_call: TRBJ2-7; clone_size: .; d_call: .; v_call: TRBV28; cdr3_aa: CASSPQGLASYEQYF; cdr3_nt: TGTGCCAGCAGTCCCCAAGGGTTGGCCTCCTACGAGCAGTACTTC
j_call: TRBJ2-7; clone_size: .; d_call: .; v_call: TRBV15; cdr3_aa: CATSREAGYEQYF; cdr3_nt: TGTGCCACCAGCAGAGAAGCGGGTTACGAGCAGTACTTC
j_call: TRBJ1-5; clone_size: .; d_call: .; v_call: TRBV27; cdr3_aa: CASSPHNQPQHF; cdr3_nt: TGTGCCAGCAGTCCCCATAATCAGCCCCAGCATTTT
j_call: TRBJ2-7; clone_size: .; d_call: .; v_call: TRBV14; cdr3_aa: CASSHGTYEQYF; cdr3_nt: TGTGCCAGCAGCCACGGCACCTACGAGCAGTACTTC
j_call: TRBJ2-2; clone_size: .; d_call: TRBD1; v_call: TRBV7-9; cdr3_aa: CASFPPDRGNTGELFF; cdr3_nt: TGTGCCAGTTTCCCCCCCGACAGGGGAAACACCGGGGAGCTGTTTTTT
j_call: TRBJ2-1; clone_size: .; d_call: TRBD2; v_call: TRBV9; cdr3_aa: CASSVGLASNEQFF; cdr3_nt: TGTGCCAGCAGCGTCGGACTAGCCAGCAATGAGCAGTTCTTC
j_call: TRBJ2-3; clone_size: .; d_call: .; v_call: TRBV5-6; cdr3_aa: CASSQSRNTQYF; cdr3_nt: TGTGCCAGCAGCCAATCCCGGAATACGCAGTATTTT
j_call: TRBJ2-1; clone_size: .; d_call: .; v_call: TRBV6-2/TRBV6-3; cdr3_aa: CASSYSYNEQFF; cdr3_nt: TGTGCCAGCAGTTACTCCTACAATGAGCAGTTCTTC
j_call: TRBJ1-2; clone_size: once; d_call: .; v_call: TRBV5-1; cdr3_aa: CASSSGPARQNYGYTF; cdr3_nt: TGCGCCAGCAGCTCCGGTCCCGCCCGACAGAACTATGGCTACACCTTC
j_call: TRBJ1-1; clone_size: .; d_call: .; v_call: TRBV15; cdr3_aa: CATSWGRNTEAFF; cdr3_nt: TGTGCCACCAGCTGGGGACGGAACACTGAAGCTTTCTTT
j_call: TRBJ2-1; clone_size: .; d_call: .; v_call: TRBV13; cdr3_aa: CASSSGPGLLLSYNEQFF; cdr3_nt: TGTGCCAGCAGCTCCGGCCCGGGACTCCTGTTATCCTACAATGAGCAGTTCTTC
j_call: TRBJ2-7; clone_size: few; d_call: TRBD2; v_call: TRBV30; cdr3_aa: CAWSPLASGSNHYEQYF; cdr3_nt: TGTGCCTGGAGTCCCTTGGCCAGCGGGAGTAATCACTACGAGCAGTACTTC
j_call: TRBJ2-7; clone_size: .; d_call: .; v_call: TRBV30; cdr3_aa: CAWSLGWQGTYEQYF; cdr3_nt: TGTGCCTGGAGTCTTGGTTGGCAGGGGACCTACGAGCAGTACTTC
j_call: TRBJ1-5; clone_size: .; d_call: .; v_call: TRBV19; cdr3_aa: CASSIDLRAAGYQPQHF; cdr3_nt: TGTGCCAGTAGTATAGATCTGAGGGCGGCAGGATATCAGCCCCAGCATTTT
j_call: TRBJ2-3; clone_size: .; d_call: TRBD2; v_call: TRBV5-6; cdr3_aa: CASSDSGRTDTQYF; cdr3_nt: TGTGCCAGCAGCGATAGCGGGAGGACAGATACGCAGTATTTT
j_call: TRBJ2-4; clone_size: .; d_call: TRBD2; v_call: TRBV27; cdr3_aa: CASSSRPGLAGGLAKNIQYF; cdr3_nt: TGTGCCAGCAGTTCCCGACCGGGACTAGCGGGAGGACTAGCCAAAAACATTCAGTACTTC
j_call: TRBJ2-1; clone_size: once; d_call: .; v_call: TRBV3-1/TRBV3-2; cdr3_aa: CASSQGNGRVQFF; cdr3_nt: TGTGCCAGCAGCCAAGGAAATGGGAGAGTGCAGTTCTTC
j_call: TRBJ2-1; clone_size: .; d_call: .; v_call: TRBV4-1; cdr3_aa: CASRSTRQGGNEQFF; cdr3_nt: TGCGCCAGCAGATCAACTCGCCAGGGAGGTAATGAGCAGTTCTTC
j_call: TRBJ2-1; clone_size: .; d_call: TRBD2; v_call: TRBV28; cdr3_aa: CASSALLAGVYNEQFF; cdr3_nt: TGTGCCAGCAGCGCCTTACTAGCGGGAGTATACAATGAGCAGTTCTTC
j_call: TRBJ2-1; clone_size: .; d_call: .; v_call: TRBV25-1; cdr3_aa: CASSEGRGFNEQFF; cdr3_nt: TGTGCCAGCAGTGAAGGGAGAGGATTTAATGAGCAGTTCTTC
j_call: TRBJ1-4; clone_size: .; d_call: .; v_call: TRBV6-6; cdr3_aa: CASSYHDSGNEKLFF; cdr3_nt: TGTGCCAGCAGTTACCACGACAGCGGTAATGAAAAACTGTTTTTT
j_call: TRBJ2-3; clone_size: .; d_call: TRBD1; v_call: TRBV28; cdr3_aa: CASSLWSAGGRVQVRRGDTQYF; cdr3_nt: TGTGCCAGCAGTTTATGGTCCGCAGGGGGCCGGGTCCAGGTTAGGAGGGGAGATACGCAGTATTTT
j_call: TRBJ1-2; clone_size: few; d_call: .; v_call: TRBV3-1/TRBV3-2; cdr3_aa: CASSPRQAYGYTF; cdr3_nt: TGTGCCAGCAGCCCCCGACAGGCCTATGGCTACACCTTC
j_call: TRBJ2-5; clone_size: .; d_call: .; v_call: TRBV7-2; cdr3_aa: CASSLDWARQETQYF; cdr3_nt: TGTGCCAGCAGCTTAGATTGGGCCAGGCAAGAGACCCAGTACTTC
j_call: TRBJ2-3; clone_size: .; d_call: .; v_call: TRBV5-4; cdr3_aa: CASSLSTDTQYF; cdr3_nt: TGTGCCAGCAGCTTAAGCACAGATACGCAGTATTTT
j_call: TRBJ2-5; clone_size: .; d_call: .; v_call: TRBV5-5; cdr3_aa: CASSHPGGAETQYF; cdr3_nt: TGTGCCAGCAGCCACCCTGGGGGGGCGGAGACCCAGTACTTC
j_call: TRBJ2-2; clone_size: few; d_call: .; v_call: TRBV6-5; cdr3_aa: CASSPPGTGELFF; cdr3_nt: TGTGCCAGCAGCCCACCGGGCACCGGGGAGCTGTTTTTT
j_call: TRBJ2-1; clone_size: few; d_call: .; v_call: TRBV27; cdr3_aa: CASSPGLAYNEQFF; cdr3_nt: TGTGCCAGCAGTCCAGGCCTGGCTTACAATGAGCAGTTCTTC
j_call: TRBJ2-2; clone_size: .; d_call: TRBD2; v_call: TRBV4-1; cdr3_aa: CASSRPPPGLAPNTGELFF; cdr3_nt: TGCGCCAGCAGCCGTCCCCCTCCGGGACTAGCGCCGAACACCGGGGAGCTGTTTTTT
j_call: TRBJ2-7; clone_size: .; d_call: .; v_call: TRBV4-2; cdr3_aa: CASSQVKGSGGYEQYF; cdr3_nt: TGTGCCAGCAGCCAAGTGAAGGGATCCGGGGGCTACGAGCAGTACTTC
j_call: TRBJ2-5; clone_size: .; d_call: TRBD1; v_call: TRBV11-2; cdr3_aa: CASSLNMDREYF; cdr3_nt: TGTGCCAGCAGCTTAAACATGGACAGGGAGTACTTC
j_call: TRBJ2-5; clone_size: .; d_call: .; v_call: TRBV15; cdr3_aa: CATSRVVKETQYF; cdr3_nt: TGTGCCACCAGCAGAGTGGTCAAGGAGACCCAGTACTTC
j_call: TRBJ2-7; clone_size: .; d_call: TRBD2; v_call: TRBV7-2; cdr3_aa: CASSLVGGWAAGGEEQYF; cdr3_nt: TGTGCCAGCAGCTTAGTGGGTGGGTGGGCAGCGGGAGGGGAGGAGCAGTACTTC
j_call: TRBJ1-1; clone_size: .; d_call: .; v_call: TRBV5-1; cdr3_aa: CASSLGGIDTEAFF; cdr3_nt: TGCGCCAGCAGCTTGGGAGGGATAGACACTGAAGCTTTCTTT
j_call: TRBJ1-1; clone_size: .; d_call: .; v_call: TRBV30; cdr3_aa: CAQGRANTEAFF; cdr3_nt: TGTGCTCAAGGGAGGGCGAACACTGAAGCTTTCTTT
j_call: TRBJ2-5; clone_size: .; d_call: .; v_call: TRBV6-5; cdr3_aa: CASSYSPAGTETQYF; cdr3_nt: TGTGCCAGCAGTTACTCACCCGCAGGTACAGAGACCCAGTACTTC
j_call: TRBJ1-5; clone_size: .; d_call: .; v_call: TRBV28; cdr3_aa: CASEKGGQPQHF; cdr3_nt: TGTGCCAGCGAGAAGGGAGGCCAGCCCCAGCATTTT
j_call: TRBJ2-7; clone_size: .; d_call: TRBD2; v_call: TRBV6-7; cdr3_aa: CASSYWTSPYEQYF; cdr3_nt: TGTGCCAGCAGTTATTGGACTAGCCCCTACGAGCAGTACTTC
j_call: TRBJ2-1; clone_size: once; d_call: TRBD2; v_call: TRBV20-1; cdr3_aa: CSASDPKRGYNEQFF; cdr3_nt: TGCAGTGCTAGTGATCCAAAGCGGGGGTACAATGAGCAGTTCTTC
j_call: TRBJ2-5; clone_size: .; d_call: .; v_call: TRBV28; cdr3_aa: CASSLGLGTQYF; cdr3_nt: TGTGCCAGCAGCCTTGGGCTAGGGACCCAGTACTTC
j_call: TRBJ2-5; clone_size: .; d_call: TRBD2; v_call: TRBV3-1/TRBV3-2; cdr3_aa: CASSQGRTGREIFGETQYF; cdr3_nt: TGTGCCAGCAGCCAAGGGCGCACGGGGCGGGAGATTTTTGGAGAGACCCAGTACTTC
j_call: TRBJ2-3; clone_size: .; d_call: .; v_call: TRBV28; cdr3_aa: CATVTTVADTQYF; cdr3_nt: TGTGCCACAGTCACAACAGTGGCAGATACGCAGTATTTT
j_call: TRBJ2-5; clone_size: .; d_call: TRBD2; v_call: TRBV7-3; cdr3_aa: CASSLGLAGVIQETQYF; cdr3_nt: TGTGCCAGCAGCCTAGGACTAGCGGGAGTGATCCAAGAGACCCAGTACTTC
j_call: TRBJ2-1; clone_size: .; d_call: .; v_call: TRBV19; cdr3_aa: CASSIGFPNEQFF; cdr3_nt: TGTGCCAGTAGTATAGGTTTCCCAAATGAGCAGTTCTTC
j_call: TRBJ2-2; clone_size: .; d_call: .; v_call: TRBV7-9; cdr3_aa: CASSLRQMNTGELFF; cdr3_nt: TGTGCCAGCAGCTTAAGACAGATGAACACCGGGGAGCTGTTTTTT
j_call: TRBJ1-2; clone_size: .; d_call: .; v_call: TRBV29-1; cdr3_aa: CSVEDLGGNYGYTF; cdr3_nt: TGCAGCGTTGAAGATCTCGGGGGGAACTATGGCTACACCTTC
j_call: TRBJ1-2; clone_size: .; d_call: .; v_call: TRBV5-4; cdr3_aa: CASSFTGTPYGYTF; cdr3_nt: TGTGCCAGCAGTTTTACCGGGACACCGTATGGCTACACCTTC
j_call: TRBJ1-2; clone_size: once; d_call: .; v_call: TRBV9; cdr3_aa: CASSPRDGLPSDYGYTF; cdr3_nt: TGTGCCAGCAGCCCTCGGGACGGACTCCCATCTGACTATGGCTACACCTTC
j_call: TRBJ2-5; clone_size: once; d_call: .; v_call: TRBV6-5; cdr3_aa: CASSYEGRETQYF; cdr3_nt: TGTGCCAGCAGTTACGAGGGGCGGGAGACCCAGTACTTC
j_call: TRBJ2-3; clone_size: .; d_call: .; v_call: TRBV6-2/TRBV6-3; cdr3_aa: CASSYRKGQYF; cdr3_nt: TGTGCCAGCAGTTACAGGAAGGGTCAGTATTTT
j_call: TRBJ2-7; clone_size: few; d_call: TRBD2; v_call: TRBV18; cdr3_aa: CASSSRASGDSYEQYF; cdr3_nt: TGTGCCAGCTCATCTAGGGCTAGCGGGGACTCCTACGAGCAGTACTTC
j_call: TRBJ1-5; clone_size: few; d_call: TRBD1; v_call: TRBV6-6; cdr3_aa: CASRGTGEQPQHF; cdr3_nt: TGTGCCAGCAGGGGGACAGGGGAACAGCCCCAGCATTTT